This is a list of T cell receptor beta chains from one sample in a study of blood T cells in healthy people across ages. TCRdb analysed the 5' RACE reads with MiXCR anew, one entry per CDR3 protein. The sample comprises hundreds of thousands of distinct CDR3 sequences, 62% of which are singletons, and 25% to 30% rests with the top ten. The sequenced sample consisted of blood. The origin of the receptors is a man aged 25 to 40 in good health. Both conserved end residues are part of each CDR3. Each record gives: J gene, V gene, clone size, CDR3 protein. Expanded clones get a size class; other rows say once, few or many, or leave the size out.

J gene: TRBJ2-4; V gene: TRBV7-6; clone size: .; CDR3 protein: CASSPGQGSWLAGIKLAKNIQYF
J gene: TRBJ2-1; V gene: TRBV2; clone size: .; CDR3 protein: CASIVTSSYNEQFF
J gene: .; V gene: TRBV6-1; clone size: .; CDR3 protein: CASSDTGAYEQYF
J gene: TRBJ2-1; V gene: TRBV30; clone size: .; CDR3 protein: CAWSVITRGPFF
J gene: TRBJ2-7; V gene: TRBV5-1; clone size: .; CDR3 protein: CASSTRDRVIHEQYF
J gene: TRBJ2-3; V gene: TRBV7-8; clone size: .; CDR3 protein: CASSLDWTEDTQYF
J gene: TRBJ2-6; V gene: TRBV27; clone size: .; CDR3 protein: CASSLWAGANSGANVLTF
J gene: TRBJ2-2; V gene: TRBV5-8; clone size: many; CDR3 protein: CASSLAGNGAGELFF
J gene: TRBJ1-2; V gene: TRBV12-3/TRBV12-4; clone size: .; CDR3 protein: CASSPRGFPSNGYTF
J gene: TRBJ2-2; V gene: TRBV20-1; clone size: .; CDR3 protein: CSARDVGVDTGELFF
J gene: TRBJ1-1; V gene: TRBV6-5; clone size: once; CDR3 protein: CASRSQGADTEAFF
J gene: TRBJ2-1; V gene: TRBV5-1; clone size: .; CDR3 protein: CASSPEQGYYNEQFF
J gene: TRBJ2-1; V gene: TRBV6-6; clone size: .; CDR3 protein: CASSQLAKVYNEQFF
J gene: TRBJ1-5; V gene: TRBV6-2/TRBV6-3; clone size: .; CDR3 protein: CASSYGTGHQPQHF
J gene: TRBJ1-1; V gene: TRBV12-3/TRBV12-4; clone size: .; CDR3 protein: CASSLGRAFF
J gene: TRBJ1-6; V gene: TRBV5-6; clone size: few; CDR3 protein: CASSLVYDSPLHF
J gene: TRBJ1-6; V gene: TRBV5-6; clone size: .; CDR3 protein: CASSLAGGGENSPLHF
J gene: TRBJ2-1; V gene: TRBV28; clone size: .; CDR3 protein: CASSLVTGFYNEQFF